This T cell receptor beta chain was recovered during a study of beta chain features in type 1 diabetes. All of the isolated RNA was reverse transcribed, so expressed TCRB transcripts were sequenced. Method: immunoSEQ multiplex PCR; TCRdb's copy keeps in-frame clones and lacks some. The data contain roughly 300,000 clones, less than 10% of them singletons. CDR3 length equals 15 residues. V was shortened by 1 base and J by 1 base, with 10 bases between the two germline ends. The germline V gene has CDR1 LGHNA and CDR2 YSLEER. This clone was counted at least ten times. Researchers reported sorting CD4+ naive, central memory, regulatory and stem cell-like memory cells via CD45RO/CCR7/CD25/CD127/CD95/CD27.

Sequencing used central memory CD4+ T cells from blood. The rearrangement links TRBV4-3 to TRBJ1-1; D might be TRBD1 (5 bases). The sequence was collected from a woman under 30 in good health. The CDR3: CASSQAPTGNTEAFF. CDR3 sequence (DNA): TGCGCCAGCAGCCAAGCGCCTACAGGGAACACTGAAGCTTTCTTT.